The sequence of this T cell receptor (beta chain) was determined in a study of OX40 agonist ivuxolimab in advanced cancers. CDR3 length: 12 amino acids. V gave up 1 base and J gave up 4 bases, with 6 bases separating them. Germline values: CDR1 SGHRS, CDR2 YFSETQ. This table comes from immunoSEQ multiplex PCR, and its TCRdb copy is limited to in-frame clones, with some not included. The table has 50,000 to 80,000 clones, approximately 81% seen once. The sequence was collected from an adult with an advanced solid tumor such as melanoma, head and neck, liver or kidney cancer. This specimen consisted of CD4+ or CD8+ T cells sorted from blood, obtained in a trial of the OX40 agonist ivuxolimab. The gene calls are TRBV5-1 and TRBJ2-7; D remains unclear. The CDR3 DNA reads as TGCGCCAGCAGCTTGTACGGGTACGAGCAGTACTTC. This encodes CASSLYGYEQYF. Filled out from reference TRBV5-1 and TRBJ2-7, the complete variable domain reads KAGVTQTPRYLIKTRGQQVTLSCSPISGHRSVSWYQQTPGQGLQFLFEYFSETQRNKGNFPGRFSGRQFSNSRSEMNVSTLELGDSALYLCASSLYGYEQYFGPGTRLTVT.